These 19 T cell receptor beta chains originate from one sample sequenced in a study of T cell changes during pregnancy in multiple sclerosis. TCRdb keeps only in-frame clones here, not all; method: immunoSEQ multiplex PCR. The table records tens of thousands of clones, 80% to 95% of them present only once. The sequenced sample was peripheral blood, obtained after pregnancy. The receptors derive from a female donor with multiple sclerosis, enrolled in a pregnancy study.

This clone was detected only once. The chain links TRBV19 to TRBJ2-7, with D tentatively TRBD2 (7 bases). Germline-derived CDR1 and CDR2 are LNHDA and SQIVND (reference sequence). This CDR3 comprises 14 residues. Between the trimmed V and J ends, which lost 5 bases and 2 bases, there was a span of 13 bases. CDR3 protein: CASSRVGGPYEQYF. CDR3 nucleotide sequence: TGTGCCAGTAGTCGGGTGGGGGGGCCCTACGAGCAGTACTTC.

This chain joins TRBV7-2 and TRBJ1-1; no reliable D call. This CDR3 is built from 14 residues. Germline V gene lookup returns CDR1 SGHTA and CDR2 FQGNSA. V lost 3 bases, J lost 3 bases, and 11 bases lay in between. The CDR3 DNA sequence: TGTGCCAGCAGCTTCAGACAATTGGACACTGAAGCTTTCTTT. This gives the protein CASSFRQLDTEAFF.

J is TRBJ2-4 and V is TRBV18; 14 bases agree with TRBD2. The CDR3 has 20 amino acids. V was clipped by 5 bases and J by 0 bases; unmatched bases: 12. Per the germline V gene, CDR1 is KGHSH and CDR2 is LQKENI. The CDR3 region has the DNA TGTGCCAGCTCATTCCGACTAGCGGGGGGGCTACGCGGAGCCAAAAACATTCAGTACTTC. It specifies CASSFRLAGGLRGAKNIQYF.

V usage is TRBV6-1 and J usage is TRBJ2-5, with 9 bases that match TRBD2. The CDR3 has 15 amino acids. Germline CDR1 and CDR2: MNHNS and SASEGT. With V trimmed by 2 bases and J by 5 bases, 6 bases remained unmatched. CDR3 loop: CASSESSGGPETQYF. The CDR3 nucleotides read TGTGCCAGCAGTGAATCCAGCGGGGGGCCGGAGACCCAGTACTTC.

Here the CDR3 DNA reads TGTGCCAGCAGCTTAGAGACAGTCTCCTACGAGCAGTACTTC. It encodes CASSLETVSYEQYF. The chain recombines TRBV7-2 with TRBJ2-7; weak D call: TRBD1 (5 bases). Germline loops: CDR1 SGHTA, CDR2 FQGNSA. The CDR3 covers 14 residues. V dropped 1 base and J dropped 0 bases, with 7 bases sitting between them.

The J gene is TRBJ1-5, the V gene TRBV29-1; D not resolved. This CDR3 region has 14 residues. Germline CDR1 and CDR2: SQVTM and ANQGSEA. The V end was cut by 5 bases, the J end by 2 bases, with 13 bases between. The CDR3 DNA reads TGCAGCGTTTCGACCACCGGGGGCAATCAGCCCCAGCATTTT. Translated: CSVSTTGGNQPQHF.

This clone was seen more than once but under ten times. The chain carries TRBV6-5 and TRBJ1-2; 8 positions match TRBD1. Unmatched junction bases numbered 6, after V lost 6 bases and J lost 3 bases. The CDR3 sequence is 14 residues long. Germline CDR1 reads MNHEY; CDR2 reads SVGAGI. CDR3 amino acids: CASSRKTGDYGYTF. CDR3 bases: TGTGCCAGCAGCCGTAAGACAGGGGACTATGGCTACACCTTC.

The rearrangement links TRBV6-5 to TRBJ2-7; D may be TRBD2 (5 bases). The CDR3 has 12 amino acids. Trimming took off 8 bases at V and 7 bases at J, with 15 bases between the two ends. Germline-derived CDR1 and CDR2 are MNHEY and SVGAGI. CDR3 loop: CASAEVPGEQYF. For the CDR3, the DNA is TGTGCCAGCGCCGAGGTCCCGGGGGAGCAGTACTTC.

The rearrangement joins TRBV7-3 to TRBJ1-2; 9 nucleotides agree with TRBD1. V was pared by 5 bases and J by 5 bases, with 3 bases of the junction left unmatched. The CDR3 sequence is 13 residues long. Germline V lookup: CDR1 SGHTA, CDR2 FQGTGA. The CDR3 sequence: CASSVDRGYGYTF. The CDR3 bases are TGTGCCAGCAGCGTCGACAGGGGGTATGGCTACACCTTC. The whole variable domain, remainder taken from reference TRBV7-3 and TRBJ1-2, is GAGVSQTPSNKVTEKGKYVELRCDPISGHTALYWYRQSLGQGPEFLIYFQGTGAADDSGLPNDRFFAVRPEGSVSTLKIQRTERGDSAVYLCASSVDRGYGYTFGSGTRLTVV.

This clone has a handful of counts. The chain has TRBV7-9 and TRBJ2-7, with D tentatively TRBD2 (7 bases). CDR1 is SEHNR and CDR2 is FQNEAQ in the germline V gene (reference sequence). Trimming shortened V by 8 bases and J by 5 bases, and 16 bases separated the two germline ends. The CDR3 sequence is 13 residues long. CDR3 DNA sequence: TGTGCCAGCGGGGGGGCAGGGGTCCACGAGCAGTACTTC. Translated, it gives CASGGAGVHEQYF.

The genes are TRBV5-8 and TRBJ2-2, with D possibly matching TRBD1 (5 bases). Trimming stripped 7 bases from V and 1 base from J, with 20 bases between. The V gene's germline CDR1 is SGHTS and CDR2 YDEGEE. CDR3 length equals 17 residues. CDR3 region: CASPSRPREWNTGELFF. DNA for the CDR3: TGTGCCAGCCCCTCCCGCCCCAGGGAATGGAACACCGGGGAGCTGTTTTTT. Drawing the rest from reference TRBV5-8 and TRBJ2-2, the complete variable domain is EAGVTQSPTHLIKTRGQQATLRCSPISGHTSVYWYQQALGLGLQFLLWYDEGEERNRGNFPPRFSGRQFPNYSSELNVNALELEDSALYLCASPSRPREWNTGELFFGEGSRLTVL.

The V call is TRBV9, the J call TRBJ2-1; perhaps TRBD2 as D (6 bases). CDR1 SGDLS and CDR2 YYNGEE come from the germline V gene. Trimming removed 4 bases from V and 10 bases from J, with 12 bases in between. The CDR3 has 12 residues. CDR3 bases: TGTGCCAGCAGCCCGTGGGCGGGGGAGCAGTTCTTC. Residues: CASSPWAGEQFF.

This rearrangement joins TRBV11-3 to TRBJ1-1; possible D gene TRBD1, 6 bases. The germline V gene has CDR1 SGHNT and CDR2 YENEEA. Trimming took 4 bases from V and 5 from J, leaving 11 bases between them. The CDR3 totals 13 residues. The CDR3 reads CASSWGRRTEAFF. For the CDR3, the DNA is TGTGCCAGCAGCTGGGGGCGGAGGACTGAAGCTTTCTTT.

The J gene is TRBJ1-1, the V gene TRBV5-1; perhaps TRBD1 as D (5 bases). The length of the CDR3 is 12 residues. CDR1 is SGHRS, CDR2 YFSETQ, per germline. V lost 5 bases, J lost 1 base, and 6 bases lay in between. Here the CDR3 reads CASRGQNTEAFF. The DNA of the CDR3 is TGCGCCAGCAGGGGGCAGAACACTGAAGCTTTCTTT.

This clone is a singleton in its sample. The chain recombines TRBV7-6 with TRBJ2-7, with TRBD2 matching 7 bases. Germline trimming cut 0 bases from V and 0 bases from J; bases unmatched to any gene: 5. The germline V gene has CDR1 SGHVS and CDR2 FNYEAQ. The CDR3 consists of 16 residues. CDR3 amino acids: CASSLAGGGGSYEQYF. The CDR3 DNA reads as TGTGCCAGCAGCTTAGCGGGGGGGGGAGGCTCCTACGAGCAGTACTTC.

V and J are TRBV7-6 and TRBJ1-1; D gene unclear. With 5 bases removed from V and 4 bases from J, the gap between germline ends came to 17 bases. The CDR3 totals 15 residues. From germline, CDR1 is SGHVS and CDR2 FNYEAQ. The CDR3 DNA reads TGTGCCAGCAGCCCCTTGGGCGGAGGCAGCACTGAAGCTTTCTTT. Its translation is CASSPLGGGSTEAFF.

This sequence joins TRBV7-9 and TRBJ2-5; the match to TRBD2 covers 8 bases. The CDR3 runs 15 residues. Germline assignment: CDR1 SEHNR and CDR2 FQNEAQ (reference sequence). Trimming cost V 7 bases and J 5 bases; bases outside gene matches: 12. The CDR3 coding sequence is TGTGCCAGCATGAGCGGGGGCCTTTTCGGGGAGACCCAGTACTTC. It yields the protein CASMSGGLFGETQYF.

J is TRBJ2-1 and V is TRBV18, with TRBD2 identical over 7 bases. The CDR3 length is 16 residues. Germline V gene lookup returns CDR1 KGHSH and CDR2 LQKENI. Trimming at V came to 3 bases and at J to 0 bases, leaving 5 bases not matched to a gene. The CDR3 spells CASSPVAGTSYNEQFF. DNA for the CDR3: TGTGCCAGCTCACCCGTAGCGGGTACCTCCTACAATGAGCAGTTCTTC.

The V gene is TRBV4-3, the J gene TRBJ2-1; TRBD2 might be the D (6 bases). Germline-derived CDR1 and CDR2 are LGHNA and YSLEER. This CDR3 has 13 amino acids. Trimming left V 1 base short and J 7 bases short, with 8 bases between. The CDR3 DNA follows: TGCGCCAGCAGCCAAGGGAGGGGTAATGAGCAGTTCTTC. This translates into CASSQGRGNEQFF.